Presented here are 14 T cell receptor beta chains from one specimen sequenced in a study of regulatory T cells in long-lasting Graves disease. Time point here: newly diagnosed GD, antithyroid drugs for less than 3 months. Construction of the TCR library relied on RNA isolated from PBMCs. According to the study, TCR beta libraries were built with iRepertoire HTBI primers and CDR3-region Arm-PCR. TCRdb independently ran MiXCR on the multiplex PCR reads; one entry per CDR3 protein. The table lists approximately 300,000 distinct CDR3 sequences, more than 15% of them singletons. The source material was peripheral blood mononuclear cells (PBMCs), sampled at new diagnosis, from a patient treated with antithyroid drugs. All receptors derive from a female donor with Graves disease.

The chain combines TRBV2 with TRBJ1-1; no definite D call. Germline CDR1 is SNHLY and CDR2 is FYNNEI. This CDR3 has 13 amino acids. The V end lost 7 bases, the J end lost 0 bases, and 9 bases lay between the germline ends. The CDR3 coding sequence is TGTGCCAGCACATACAAAATGAACACTGAAGCTTTCTTT. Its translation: CASTYKMNTEAFF.

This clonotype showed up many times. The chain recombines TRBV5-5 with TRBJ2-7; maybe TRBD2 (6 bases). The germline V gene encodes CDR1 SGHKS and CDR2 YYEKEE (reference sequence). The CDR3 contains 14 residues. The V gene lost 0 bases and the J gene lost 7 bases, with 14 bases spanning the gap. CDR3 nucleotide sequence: TGTGCCAGCAGCTTGGCCGTTCTGGGAGGAGAGCAGTACTTC. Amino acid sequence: CASSLAVLGGEQYF.

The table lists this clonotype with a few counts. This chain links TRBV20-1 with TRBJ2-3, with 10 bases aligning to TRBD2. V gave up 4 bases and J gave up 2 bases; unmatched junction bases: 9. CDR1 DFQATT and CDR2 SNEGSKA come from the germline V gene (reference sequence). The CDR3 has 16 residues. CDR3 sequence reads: CSATGAGTSVTDTQYF. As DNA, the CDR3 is TGCAGTGCTACAGGGGCCGGGACTAGCGTCACAGATACGCAGTATTTT.

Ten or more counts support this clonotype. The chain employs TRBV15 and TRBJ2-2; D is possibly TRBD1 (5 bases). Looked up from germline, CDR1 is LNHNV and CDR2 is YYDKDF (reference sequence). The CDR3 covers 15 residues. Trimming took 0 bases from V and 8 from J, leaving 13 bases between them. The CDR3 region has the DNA TGTGCCACCAGCAGAGAGGGGCTAGGGGAAGGGGAGCTGTTTTTT. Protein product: CATSREGLGEGELFF.

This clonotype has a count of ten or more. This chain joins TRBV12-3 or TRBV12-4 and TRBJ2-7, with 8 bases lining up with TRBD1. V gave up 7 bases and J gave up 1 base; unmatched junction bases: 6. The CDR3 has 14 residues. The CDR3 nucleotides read TGTGCCAGCACCAAGGACAGGGCGTCCTACGAGCAGTACTTC. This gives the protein CASTKDRASYEQYF.

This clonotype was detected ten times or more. CDR3 in amino acids: CASRRPIGGDTGELFF. In DNA form, the CDR3 reads TGTGCCAGCAGGCGACCCATTGGGGGAGACACCGGGGAGCTGTTTTTT. J is TRBJ2-2 and V is TRBV27; tentatively, D is TRBD1 or TRBD2 (5 bases each). This CDR3 is 16 amino acids long. Between the trimmed V and J ends, which lost 6 bases and 3 bases, there was a span of 17 bases. Germline V gene data show CDR1 as MNHEY and CDR2 as SMNVEV (reference sequence).

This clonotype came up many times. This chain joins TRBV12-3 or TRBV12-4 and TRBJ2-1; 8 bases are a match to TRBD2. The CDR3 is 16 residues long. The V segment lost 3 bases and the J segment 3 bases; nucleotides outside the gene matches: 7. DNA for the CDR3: TGTGCCAGCAGTTTGGTCGGCGGGAGGCTCTACAATGAGCAGTTCTTC. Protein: CASSLVGGRLYNEQFF.

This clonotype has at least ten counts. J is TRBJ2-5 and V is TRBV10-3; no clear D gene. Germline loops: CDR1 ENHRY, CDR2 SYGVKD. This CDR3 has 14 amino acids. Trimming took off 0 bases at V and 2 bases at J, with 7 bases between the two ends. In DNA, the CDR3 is TGTGCCATCAGTGAGTCGGCGGAACAAGAGACCCAGTACTTC. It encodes CAISESAEQETQYF.

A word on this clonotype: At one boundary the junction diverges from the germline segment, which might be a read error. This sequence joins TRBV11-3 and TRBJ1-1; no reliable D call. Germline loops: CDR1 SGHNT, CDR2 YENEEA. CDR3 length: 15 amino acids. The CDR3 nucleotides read TGTGCCAGCAGCTTAGGAGGAGCGCCGGCCACTGAAGCTCTCTTT. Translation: CASSLGGAPATEALF. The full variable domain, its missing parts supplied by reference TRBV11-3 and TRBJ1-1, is EAGVVQSPRYKIIEKKQPVAFWCNPISGHNTLYWYLQNLGQGPELLIRYENEEAVDDSQLPKDRFSAERLKGVDSTLKIQPAELGDSAVYLCASSLGGAPATEALFGQGTRLTVV.

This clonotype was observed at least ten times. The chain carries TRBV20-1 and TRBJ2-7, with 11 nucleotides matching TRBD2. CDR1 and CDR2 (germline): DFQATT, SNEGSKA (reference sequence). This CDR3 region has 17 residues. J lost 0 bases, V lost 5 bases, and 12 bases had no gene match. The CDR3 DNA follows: TGCAGTGCTGAGTCACTAGCGGGAGCTCCTAGCTCCTACGAGCAGTACTTC. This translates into CSAESLAGAPSSYEQYF.

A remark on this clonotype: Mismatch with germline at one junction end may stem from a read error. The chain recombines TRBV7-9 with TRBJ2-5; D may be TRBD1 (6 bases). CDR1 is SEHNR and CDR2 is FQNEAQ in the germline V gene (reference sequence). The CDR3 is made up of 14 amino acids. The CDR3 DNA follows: TGTGCCAGGAGCTTAGGGGGAGCTCAAGAGACCCAGTACTTC. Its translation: CARSLGGAQETQYF.

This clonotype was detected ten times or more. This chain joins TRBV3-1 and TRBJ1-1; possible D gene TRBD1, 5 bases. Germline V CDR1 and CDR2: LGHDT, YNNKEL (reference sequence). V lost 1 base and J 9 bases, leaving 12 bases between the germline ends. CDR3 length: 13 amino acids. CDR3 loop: CASSQGDSGKAFF. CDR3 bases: TGTGCCAGCAGCCAAGGTGACAGCGGTAAAGCTTTCTTT. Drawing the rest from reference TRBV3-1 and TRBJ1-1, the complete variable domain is DTAVSQTPKYLVTQMGNDKSIKCEQNLGHDTMYWYKQDSKKFLKIMFSYNNKELIINETVPNRFSPKSPDKAHLNLHINSLELGDSAVYFCASSQGDSGKAFFGQGTRLTVV.

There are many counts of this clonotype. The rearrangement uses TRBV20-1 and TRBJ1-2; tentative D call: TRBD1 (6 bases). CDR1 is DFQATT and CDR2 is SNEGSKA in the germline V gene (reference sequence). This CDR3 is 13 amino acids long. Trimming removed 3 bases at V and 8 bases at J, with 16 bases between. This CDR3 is CSARVPGAYGYTF. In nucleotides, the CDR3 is TGCAGTGCTAGGGTTCCAGGGGCTTACGGCTACACCTTC.

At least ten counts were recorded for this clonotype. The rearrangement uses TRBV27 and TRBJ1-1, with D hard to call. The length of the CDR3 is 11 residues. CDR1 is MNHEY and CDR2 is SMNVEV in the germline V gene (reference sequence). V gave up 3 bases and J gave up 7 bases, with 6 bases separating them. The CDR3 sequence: CASSFGLEAFF. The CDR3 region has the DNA TGTGCCAGCAGTTTTGGCCTTGAAGCTTTCTTT.